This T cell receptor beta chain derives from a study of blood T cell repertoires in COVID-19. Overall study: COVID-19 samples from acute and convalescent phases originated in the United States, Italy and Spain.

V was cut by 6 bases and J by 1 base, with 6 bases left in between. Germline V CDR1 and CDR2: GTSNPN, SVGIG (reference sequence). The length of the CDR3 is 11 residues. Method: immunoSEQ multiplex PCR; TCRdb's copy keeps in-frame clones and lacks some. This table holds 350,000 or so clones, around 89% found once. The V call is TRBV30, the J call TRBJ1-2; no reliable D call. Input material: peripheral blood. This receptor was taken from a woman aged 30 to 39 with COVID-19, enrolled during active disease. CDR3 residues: CACGLNYGYTF. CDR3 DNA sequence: TGTGCCTGTGGGCTTAACTATGGCTACACCTTC.